The T cell receptor (beta chain) described here comes from a study of T cell responses to AZD1222 COVID-19 vaccine. A few counts support this clone. The CDR3 length is 13 residues. The V gene's germline CDR1 is LGHDT and CDR2 YNNKEL (reference sequence). V gave up 4 bases and J gave up 4 bases, with 10 bases separating them. Sequencing used immunoSEQ multiplex PCR; TCRdb keeps in-frame clones, though not all of them. The sample has tens of thousands of clones; around 88% are singletons. V and J are TRBV3-1 (or the pseudogene TRBV3-2) and TRBJ1-2; no reliable D call. The source of this sequence is an adult in good health. The specimen comprised peripheral blood, sampled on day 0 of AZD1222 vaccination. CDR3 DNA: TGTGCCAGCAGCCTCGGGGATACCTATGGCTACACCTTC. Translating gives CASSLGDTYGYTF.